This T cell receptor (beta chain) was captured in a study of OX40 agonist ivuxolimab in advanced cancers. General notes on the study: The costimulatory receptor OX40 (CD134) was targeted by ivuxolimab, a fully human IgG2 agonistic monoclonal antibody. Intravenous ivuxolimab was administered to patients every 2 weeks at six dose levels: 0.01, 0.1, 0.3, 1.5, 3 and 10 mg/kg. Among the roughly 54 dose-escalation patients, around 19 had hepatocellular carcinoma, approximately 15 melanoma, 9 renal cell carcinoma and 9 head and neck cancer. A male proportion of 82.7% and a mean age of roughly 58 years, ranging from roughly 23 to 85, were recorded for the dose-escalation cohort. Prior anti-PD-1, anti-PD-L1 or anti-CTLA-4 therapy was permitted, and checkpoint inhibitors had been received by approximately 39% of dose-escalation patients. Partial responses occurred in three dose-escalation patients: two with cutaneous melanoma and one with hepatocellular carcinoma. Peripheral TCRbeta sequencing was intended to test whether TCR sequence diversity was altered and clonal T-cell expansion was caused by ivuxolimab. The paper covers the monotherapy dose-escalation part of the phase I ivuxolimab trial, which included N of about 50 patients.

The germline V gene sets CDR1 to SQVTM and CDR2 to ANQGSEA. The CDR3 has 13 amino acids, counting the end cysteine and phenylalanine. The retained sequence is limited to the CDR3, 39 bases, with the frame set at the first base. V drops 2 bases and J drops 4 bases, leaving 12 bases in between. Study-level results and caveats: Clonal expansion of both CD4+ and CD8+ blood T cells was observed from baseline to week 6 at doses 0.1 to 3.0 mg/kg. Low levels of normalized T-cell clonal expansion were also seen in some patients who did not respond. Which antigens the clonally expanded peripheral T cells were specific for was not determined. In partial responders in the 0.1-3.0 mg/kg groups, normalized peripheral clonal expansion was found to be among the lowest, especially among CD8+ T cells. After ivuxolimab, more expanded clones were found on average in CD8+ T cells than in CD4+ T cells.

Genomic DNA was extracted from sorted cells for sequencing of the TCRbeta CDR3 region. TCRbeta CDR3 regions were sequenced using the immunoSEQ Assay. Held by TCRdb, this immuneACCESS table contains in-frame sequences only and omits some clones. Under half of the omission traces to an unresolved V gene where checked; the cause of the rest is unknown. Recorded for this sample are more than 45,000 clones; 80% to 90% of them occurred a single time. The ten largest clonotypes hold roughly an eighth of the sample. To note about this clone: Which antigen it targets is not known. Base-call qualities are not available, and no considerably larger clone is one nucleotide away.

Patients with a history of autoimmune disease or receiving systemic immunosuppression were excluded from the trial. Peripheral blood for TCR sequencing was drawn from every dose cohort at baseline, at cycle 4 day 1 and at cycle 7 day 1. Samples were obtained from an open-label, multicenter, first-in-human phase I dose-escalation trial of ivuxolimab. Adults with locally advanced or metastatic melanoma, renal cell, hepatocellular, or head and neck squamous cell carcinoma were enrolled in the trial. Before TCR sequencing, CD4+ T cells and CD8+ T cells from peripheral blood were sorted into separate populations.

The chain employs TRBV29-1 and TRBJ2-7, and the D gene may be TRBD1, 5 bases matching. The clonotype originates from an adult with an advanced solid tumor such as melanoma, head and neck, liver or kidney cancer. Sequencing was performed on CD4+ or CD8+ T cells sorted from blood, taken in a trial of the OX40 agonist ivuxolimab. The CDR3 region reads CSVETGVSYEQYF. The nucleotides are TGCAGCGTTGAAACAGGTGTGAGTTACGAGCAGTACTTC.